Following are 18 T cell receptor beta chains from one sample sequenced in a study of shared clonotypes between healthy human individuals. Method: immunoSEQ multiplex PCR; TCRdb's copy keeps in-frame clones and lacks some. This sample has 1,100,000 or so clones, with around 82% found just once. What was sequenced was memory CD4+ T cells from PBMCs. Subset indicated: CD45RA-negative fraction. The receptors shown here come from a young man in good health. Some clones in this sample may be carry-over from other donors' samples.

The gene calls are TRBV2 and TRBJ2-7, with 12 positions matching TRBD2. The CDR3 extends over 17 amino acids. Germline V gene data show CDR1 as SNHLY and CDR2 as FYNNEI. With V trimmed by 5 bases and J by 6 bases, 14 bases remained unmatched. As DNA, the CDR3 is TGTGCCAGCAGTTTTGGGAGTTTGCCTAGCGGGAGGGGCGAGCAGTACTTC. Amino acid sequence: CASSFGSLPSGRGEQYF. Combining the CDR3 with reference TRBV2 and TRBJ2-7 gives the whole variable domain EPEVTQTPSHQVTQMGQEVILRCVPISNHLYFYWYRQILGQKVEFLVSFYNNEISEKSEIFDDQFSVERPDGSNFTLKIRSTKLEDSAMYFCASSFGSLPSGRGEQYFGPGTRLTVT.

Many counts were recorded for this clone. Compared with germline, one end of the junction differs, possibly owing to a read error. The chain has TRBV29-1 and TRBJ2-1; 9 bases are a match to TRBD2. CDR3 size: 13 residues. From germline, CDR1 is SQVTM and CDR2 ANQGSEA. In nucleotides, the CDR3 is TGCAGCATTGATAGCGGGAGACGAAATGAGCAGTTCTTC. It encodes CSIDSGRRNEQFF.

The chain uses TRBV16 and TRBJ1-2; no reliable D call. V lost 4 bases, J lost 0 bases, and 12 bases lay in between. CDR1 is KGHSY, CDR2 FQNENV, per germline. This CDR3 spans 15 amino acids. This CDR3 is CASSLFPGTNYGYTF. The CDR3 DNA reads TGTGCCAGCAGCCTCTTCCCGGGGACTAACTATGGCTACACCTTC.

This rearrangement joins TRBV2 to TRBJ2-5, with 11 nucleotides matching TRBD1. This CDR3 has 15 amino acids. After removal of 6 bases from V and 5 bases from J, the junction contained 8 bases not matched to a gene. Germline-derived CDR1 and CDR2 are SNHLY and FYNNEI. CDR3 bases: TGTGCCAGCAGAGAGTCGGGACAGGGGGTGGAGACCCAGTACTTC. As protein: CASRESGQGVETQYF.

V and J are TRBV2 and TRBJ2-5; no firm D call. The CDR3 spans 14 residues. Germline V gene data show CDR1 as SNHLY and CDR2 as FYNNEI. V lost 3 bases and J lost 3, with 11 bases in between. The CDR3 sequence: CASSELRAKETQYF. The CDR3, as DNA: TGTGCCAGCAGTGAGTTACGAGCAAAAGAGACCCAGTACTTC.

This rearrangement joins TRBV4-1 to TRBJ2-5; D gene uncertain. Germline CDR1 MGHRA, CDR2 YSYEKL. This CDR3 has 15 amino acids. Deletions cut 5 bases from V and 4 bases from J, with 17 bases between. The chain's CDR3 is CASSWQFLGGETQYF. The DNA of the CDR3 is TGCGCCAGCAGCTGGCAGTTCTTAGGCGGAGAGACCCAGTACTTC.

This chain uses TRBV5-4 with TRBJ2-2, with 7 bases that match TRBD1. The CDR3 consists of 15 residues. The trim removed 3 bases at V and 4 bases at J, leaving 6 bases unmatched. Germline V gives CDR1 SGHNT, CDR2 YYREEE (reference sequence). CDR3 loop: CASSSMTGTTGELFF. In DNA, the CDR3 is TGTGCCAGCAGCTCCATGACAGGGACCACCGGGGAGCTGTTTTTT.

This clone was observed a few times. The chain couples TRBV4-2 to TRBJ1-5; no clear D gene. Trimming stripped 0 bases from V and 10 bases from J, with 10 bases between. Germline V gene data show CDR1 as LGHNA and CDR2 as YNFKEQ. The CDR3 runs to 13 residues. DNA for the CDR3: TGTGCCAGCAGCCAAGATAGGGATGTACCCCAGCATTTT. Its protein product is CASSQDRDVPQHF.

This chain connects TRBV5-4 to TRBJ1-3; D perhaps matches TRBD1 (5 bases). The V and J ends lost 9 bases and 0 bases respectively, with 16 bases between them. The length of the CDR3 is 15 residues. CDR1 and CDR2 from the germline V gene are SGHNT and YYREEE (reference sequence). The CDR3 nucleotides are TGTGCCACTATGGGAGGGGCGAACTCTGGAAACACCATATATTTT. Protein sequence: CATMGGANSGNTIYF.

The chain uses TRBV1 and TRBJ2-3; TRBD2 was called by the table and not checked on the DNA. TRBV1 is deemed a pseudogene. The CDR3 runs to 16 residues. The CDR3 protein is CTSSQDSGSITDTQYF. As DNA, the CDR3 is TGCACCAGCAGCCAAGATAGCGGGAGTATCACAGATACGCAGTATTTT.

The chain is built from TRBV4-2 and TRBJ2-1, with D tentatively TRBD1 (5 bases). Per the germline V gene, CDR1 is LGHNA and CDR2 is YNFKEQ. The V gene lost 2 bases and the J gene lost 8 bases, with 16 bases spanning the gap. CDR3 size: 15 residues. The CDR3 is CASSQFRGLQDEQFF. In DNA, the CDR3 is TGTGCCAGCAGCCAATTCCGCGGTTTACAGGATGAGCAGTTCTTC.

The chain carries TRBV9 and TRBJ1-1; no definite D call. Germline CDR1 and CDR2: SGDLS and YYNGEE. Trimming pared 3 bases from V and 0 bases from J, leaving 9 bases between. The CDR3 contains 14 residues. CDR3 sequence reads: CASSEEAMNTEAFF. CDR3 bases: TGTGCCAGCAGCGAGGAAGCGATGAACACTGAAGCTTTCTTT.

CDR3 amino acids: CASTSPGQGNTGELFF. CDR3 in DNA: TGTGCCAGCACCTCCCCGGGACAGGGGAACACCGGGGAGCTGTTTTTT. The genes are TRBV28 and TRBJ2-2, with 9 bases fitting TRBD1. Losses at the gene ends were 7 bases for V and 1 base for J; bases not matched to a gene: 7. CDR3 size: 16 residues. The V gene's germline CDR1 is MDHEN and CDR2 SYDVKM.

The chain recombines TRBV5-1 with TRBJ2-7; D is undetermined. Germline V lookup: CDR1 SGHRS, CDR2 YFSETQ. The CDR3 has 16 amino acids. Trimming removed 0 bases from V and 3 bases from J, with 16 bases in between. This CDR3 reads CASSLVGRPLIYEQYF. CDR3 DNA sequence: TGCGCCAGCAGCTTGGTTGGCAGGCCACTGATCTACGAGCAGTACTTC.

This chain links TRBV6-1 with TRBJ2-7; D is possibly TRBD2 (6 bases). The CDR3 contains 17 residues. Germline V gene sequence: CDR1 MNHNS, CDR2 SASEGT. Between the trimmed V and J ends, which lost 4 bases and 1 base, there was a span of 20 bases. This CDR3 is CASSATLLAAASYEQYF. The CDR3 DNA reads TGTGCCAGCAGTGCTACATTACTAGCCGCCGCGTCCTACGAGCAGTACTTC.

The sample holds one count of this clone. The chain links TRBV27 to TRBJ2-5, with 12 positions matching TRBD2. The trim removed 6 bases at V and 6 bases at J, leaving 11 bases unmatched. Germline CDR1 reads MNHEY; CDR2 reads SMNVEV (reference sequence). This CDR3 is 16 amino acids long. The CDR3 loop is CASSQQTSGRTKTQYF. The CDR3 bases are TGTGCCAGCAGCCAACAGACTAGCGGGAGAACAAAGACCCAGTACTTC.

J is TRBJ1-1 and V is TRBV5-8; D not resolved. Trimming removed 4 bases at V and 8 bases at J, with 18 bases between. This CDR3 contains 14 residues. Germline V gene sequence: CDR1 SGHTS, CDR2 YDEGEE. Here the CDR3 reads CASSRIFVGNEAFF. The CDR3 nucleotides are TGTGCCAGCAGCCGAATATTTGTCGGGAACGAAGCTTTCTTT.

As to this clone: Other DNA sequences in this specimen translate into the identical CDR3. This CDR3 is CASSIGLAATYEQYF. CDR3 nucleotides: TGTGCCAGTAGTATCGGACTAGCCGCGACCTACGAGCAGTACTTC. The chain joins TRBV19 to TRBJ2-7; 8 bases align to TRBD2. Germline CDR1 and CDR2: LNHDA and SQIVND (reference sequence). CDR3 size: 15 residues. The V gene end was trimmed by 3 bases and the J gene end by 2 bases; junction bases not matched to a gene: 6. Supplemented by reference TRBV19 and TRBJ2-7, the full variable domain reads DGGITQSPKYLFRKEGQNVTLSCEQNLNHDAMYWYRQDPGQGLRLIYYSQIVNDFQKGDIAEGYSVSREKKESFPLTVTSAQKNPTAFYLCASSIGLAATYEQYFGPGTRLTVT.